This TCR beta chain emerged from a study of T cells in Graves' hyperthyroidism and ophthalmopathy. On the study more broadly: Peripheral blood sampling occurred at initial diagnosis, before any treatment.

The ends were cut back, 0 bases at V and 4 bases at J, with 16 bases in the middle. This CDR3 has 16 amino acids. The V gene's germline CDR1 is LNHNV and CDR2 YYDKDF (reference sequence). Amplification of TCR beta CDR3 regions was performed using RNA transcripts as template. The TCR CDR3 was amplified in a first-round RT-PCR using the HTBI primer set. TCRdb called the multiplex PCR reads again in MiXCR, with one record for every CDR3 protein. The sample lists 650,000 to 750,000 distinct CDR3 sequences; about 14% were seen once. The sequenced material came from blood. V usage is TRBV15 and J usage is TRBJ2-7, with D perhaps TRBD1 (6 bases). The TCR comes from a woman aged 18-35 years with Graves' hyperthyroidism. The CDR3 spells CATSRDYLQGVYEQYF. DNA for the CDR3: TGTGCCACCAGCAGAGACTATTTACAGGGAGTATACGAGCAGTACTTC.